Following are 17 T cell receptor beta chains from one sample sequenced in a study of blood T cell dynamics during melanoma immunotherapy. Stated time point: pre-treatment baseline. Sequenced by immunoSEQ multiplex PCR; TCRdb stores in-frame clones only, minus some. In the table there are more than 4,000 clones, around 84% of which are singletons. This material consisted of blood, taken from a patient treated with checkpoint blockade. The receptors here all came from a human donor with melanoma.

This clone occurred once. V is TRBV7-2 and J is TRBJ1-5, with D uncertain. Germline assignment: CDR1 SGHTA and CDR2 FQGNSA. The CDR3 is made up of 13 amino acids. With 1 base removed from V and 6 bases from J, the gap between germline ends came to 7 bases. This chain's CDR3 is CASSLDTGQPQHF. As DNA, the CDR3 is TGTGCCAGCAGCTTAGACACGGGTCAGCCCCAGCATTTT.

The V gene is TRBV5-6, the J gene TRBJ2-7; D tentatively fits TRBD1 or TRBD2 (5 bases each). The germline CDR1 and CDR2 sequences are SGHDT and YYEEEE. The germline V and J ends were trimmed by 4 bases and 7 bases, with 15 bases remaining between them. CDR3 length equals 13 residues. The CDR3 protein is CASSLGPAREQYF. The CDR3 DNA follows: TGTGCCAGCAGCCTGGGACCCGCTAGAGAGCAGTACTTC.

This clone is large. The chain couples TRBV9 to TRBJ1-1; a weak D match, TRBD1 (6 bases). Trimming stripped 4 bases from V and 0 bases from J, with 13 bases between. The CDR3 loop spans 15 amino acids. Germline V lookup: CDR1 SGDLS, CDR2 YYNGEE. The CDR3 is CASSPTGTLNTEAFF. The CDR3, as DNA: TGTGCCAGCAGCCCCACCGGGACACTGAACACTGAAGCTTTCTTT.

The chain recombines TRBV30 with TRBJ1-1, with no clear D. CDR3 length: 15 residues. Germline V gene data show CDR1 as GTSNPN and CDR2 as SVGIG (reference sequence). With 4 bases removed from V and 0 bases from J, the gap between germline ends came to 15 bases. DNA of the CDR3: TGTGCCTGGACCCGACCCGGTAATCTGAACACTGAAGCTTTCTTT. This sequence encodes CAWTRPGNLNTEAFF.

This chain joins TRBV10-2 and TRBJ1-5; TRBD1 might be the D (6 bases). The germline CDR1 and CDR2 sequences are WSHSY and SAAADI. V was trimmed by 2 bases and J by 7 bases, leaving 15 bases between them. The CDR3 sequence is 15 residues long. CDR3 protein: CASSEGQGSFQPQHF. The CDR3 nucleotides read TGCGCCAGCAGTGAGGGGCAGGGGAGTTTCCAGCCCCAGCATTTT.

CDR3 in amino acids: CASSLDYIGNTIYF. The CDR3 coding sequence is TGTGCCAGCAGCTTAGACTATATTGGAAACACCATATATTTT. The chain has TRBV7-2 and TRBJ1-3; D is unclear. The germline V and J ends were trimmed by 1 base and 3 bases, with 7 bases remaining between them. The CDR3 runs 14 residues. The germline gives CDR1 SGHTA, CDR2 FQGNSA.

This clone was detected only a few times. This rearrangement joins TRBV11-2 to TRBJ2-7; no definite D call. The germline CDR1 and CDR2 sequences are SGHAT and FQNNGV. The CDR3 is 13 amino acids. Trimming removed 2 bases from V and 2 bases from J, with 7 bases in between. CDR3 bases: TGTGCCAGCAGCTTAACAAATACCTACGAGCAGTACTTC. This sequence encodes CASSLTNTYEQYF.

This clone was recorded a few times. The CDR3 spells CASSPYRGLNSPLHF. Here the CDR3 DNA reads TGTGCCAGCAGCCCGTACAGGGGGCTTAATTCACCCCTCCACTTT. The chain uses TRBV7-3 and TRBJ1-6; TRBD1 aligns across 9 bases. This CDR3 has 15 amino acids. CDR1 SGHTA and CDR2 FQGTGA come from the germline V gene. J was trimmed by 6 bases and V by 5 bases; bases with no gene match: 5.

This sequence joins TRBV7-2 and TRBJ2-7; tentatively, D is TRBD2 (6 bases). In germline, CDR1 is SGHTA, CDR2 FQGNSA. The CDR3 sequence is 13 residues long. V lost 4 bases, J lost 4 bases, and 11 bases lay in between. CDR3 sequence (DNA): TGTGCCAGCAGCTCGGGGGAGCTTTACGAGCAGTACTTC. Its protein product is CASSSGELYEQYF.

The chain employs TRBV7-6 and TRBJ2-7; D gene unclear. CDR1 and CDR2 from the germline V gene are SGHVS and FNYEAQ. Trimming stripped 3 bases from V and 2 bases from J, with 11 bases between. The CDR3 is made up of 14 amino acids. The CDR3 nucleotides are TGTGCCAGCAGCTTGGGCGGAACTACCTACGAGCAGTACTTC. Amino acids: CASSLGGTTYEQYF.

The chain employs TRBV18 and TRBJ2-6, with 8 bases that match TRBD2. V lost 3 bases, J lost 4 bases, and 11 bases stayed unmatched. The germline V gene encodes CDR1 KGHSH and CDR2 LQKENI. The CDR3 totals 18 residues. The CDR3 is CASSPTRGGQVGANVLTF. The DNA for the CDR3 is TGTGCCAGCTCACCTACTCGGGGGGGCCAGGTCGGGGCCAACGTCCTGACTTTC.

The genes are TRBV7-6 and TRBJ2-6, with 7 bases matching TRBD2. CDR1 and CDR2 from the germline V gene are SGHVS and FNYEAQ. CDR3 length equals 15 residues. Trimming cost V 7 bases and J 0 bases; bases outside gene matches: 3. CDR3 DNA sequence: TGTGCCAGCAAAAGCGGGACCTCTGGGGCCAACGTCCTGACTTTC. This sequence encodes CASKSGTSGANVLTF.

This rearrangement joins TRBV13 to TRBJ2-2; 7 bases match TRBD1. The V and J ends lost 5 bases and 5 bases, in that order; junction bases with no gene match: 8. CDR3 size: 15 residues. Germline values: CDR1 PRHDT, CDR2 FYEKMQ (reference sequence). The DNA for the CDR3 is TGTGCCAGCAGCCTAAGGACAGGAGGAACCGGGGAGCTGTTTTTT. This gives the protein CASSLRTGGTGELFF. The full variable domain, with the rest looked up from reference TRBV13 and TRBJ2-2, is AAGVIQSPRHLIKEKRETATLKCYPIPRHDTVYWYQQGPGQDPQFLISFYEKMQSDKGSIPDRFSAQQFSDYHSELNMSSLELGDSALYFCASSLRTGGTGELFFGEGSRLTVL.

The genes are TRBV25-1 and TRBJ2-1, with 7 bases aligning to TRBD2. The length of the CDR3 is 15 residues. Germline V gives CDR1 MGHDK, CDR2 SYGVNS. Losses at the gene ends were 3 bases for V and 7 bases for J; bases not matched to a gene: 9. CDR3 bases: TGTGCCAGCAGTGATTCGGGACGGGGGGTGAATGAGCAGTTCTTC. This translates into CASSDSGRGVNEQFF. The complete variable domain, with remaining parts taken from reference TRBV25-1 and TRBJ2-1, reads EADIYQTPRYLVIGTGKKITLECSQTMGHDKMYWYQQDPGMELHLIHYSYGVNSTEKGDLSSESTVSRIRTEHFPLTLESARPSHTSQYLCASSDSGRGVNEQFFGPGTRLTVL.

The chain joins TRBV5-8 to TRBJ2-7; 7 bases are shared with TRBD2. V was clipped by 4 bases and J by 6 bases; unmatched bases: 13. CDR3 length equals 15 residues. Germline V gives CDR1 SGHTS, CDR2 YDEGEE. CDR3: CASSRRRGNAREQYF. In nucleotides, the CDR3 is TGTGCCAGCAGCCGTCGGCGGGGGAACGCGCGCGAGCAGTACTTC.

This clone was counted a few times. The chain couples TRBV19 to TRBJ1-5; D uncertain. Germline V gives CDR1 LNHDA, CDR2 SQIVND (reference sequence). The CDR3 contains 12 residues. V lost 3 bases and J lost 7, with 7 bases in between. The DNA for the CDR3 is TGTGCCAGTAGTATCGGAGGGCAGCCCCAGCATTTT. Amino acids: CASSIGGQPQHF.

This chain uses TRBV7-2 with TRBJ1-5; D is possibly TRBD1 (5 bases). The CDR3 spans 16 residues. The germline CDR1 and CDR2 sequences are SGHTA and FQGNSA. V was pared by 3 bases and J by 3 bases, with 15 bases between. In nucleotides, the CDR3 is TGTGCCAGCAGCTTCCAGGGCTCCCGATTCAATCAGCCCCAGCATTTT. This encodes CASSFQGSRFNQPQHF.